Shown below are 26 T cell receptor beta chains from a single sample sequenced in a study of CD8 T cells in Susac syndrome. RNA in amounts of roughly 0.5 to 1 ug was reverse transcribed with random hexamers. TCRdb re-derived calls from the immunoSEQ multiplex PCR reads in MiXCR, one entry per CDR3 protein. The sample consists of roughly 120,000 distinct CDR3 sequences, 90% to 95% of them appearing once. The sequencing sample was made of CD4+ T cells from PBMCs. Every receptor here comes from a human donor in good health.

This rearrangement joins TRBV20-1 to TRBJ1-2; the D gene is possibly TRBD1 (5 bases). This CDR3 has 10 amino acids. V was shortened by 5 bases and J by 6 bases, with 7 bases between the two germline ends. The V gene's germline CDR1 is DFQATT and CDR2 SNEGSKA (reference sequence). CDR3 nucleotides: TGCAGTGCTGCAGGGAATGGCTACACCTTC. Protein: CSAAGNGYTF.

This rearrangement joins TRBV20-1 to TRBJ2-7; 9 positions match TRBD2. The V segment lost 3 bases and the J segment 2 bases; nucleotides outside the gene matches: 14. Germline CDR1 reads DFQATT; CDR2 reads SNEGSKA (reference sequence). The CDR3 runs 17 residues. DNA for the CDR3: TGCAGTGCTAGGGGTCGGCTAGCGGGGAAGGTAACCTACGAGCAGTACTTC. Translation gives CSARGRLAGKVTYEQYF.

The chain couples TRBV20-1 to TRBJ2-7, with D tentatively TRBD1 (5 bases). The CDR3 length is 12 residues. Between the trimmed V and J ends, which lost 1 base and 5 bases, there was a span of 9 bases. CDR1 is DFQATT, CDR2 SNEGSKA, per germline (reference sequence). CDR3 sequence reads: CSARAVRDEQYF. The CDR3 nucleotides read TGCAGTGCTAGAGCGGTCAGGGACGAGCAGTACTTC.

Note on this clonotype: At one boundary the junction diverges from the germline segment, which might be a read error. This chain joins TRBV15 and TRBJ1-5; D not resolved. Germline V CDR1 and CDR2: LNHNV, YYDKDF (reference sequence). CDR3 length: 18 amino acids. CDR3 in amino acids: CATSRGSFREISSQPQHF. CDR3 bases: TGTGCCACCAGCAGAGGATCGTTCCGGGAGATTAGCAGTCAGCCCCAGCATTTT.

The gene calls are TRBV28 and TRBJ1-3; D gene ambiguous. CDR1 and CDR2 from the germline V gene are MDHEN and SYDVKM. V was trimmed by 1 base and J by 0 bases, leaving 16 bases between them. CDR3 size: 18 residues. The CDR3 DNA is TGTGCCAGCAGTTTATCGTATGGGGTGAGCGACTCTGGAAACACCATATATTTT. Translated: CASSLSYGVSDSGNTIYF.

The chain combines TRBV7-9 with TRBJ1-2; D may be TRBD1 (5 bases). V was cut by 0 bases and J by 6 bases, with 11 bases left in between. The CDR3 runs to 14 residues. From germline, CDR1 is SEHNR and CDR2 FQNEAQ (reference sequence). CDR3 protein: CASSLASGSHGYTF. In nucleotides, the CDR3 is TGTGCCAGCAGCTTAGCGTCAGGGTCCCATGGCTACACCTTC.

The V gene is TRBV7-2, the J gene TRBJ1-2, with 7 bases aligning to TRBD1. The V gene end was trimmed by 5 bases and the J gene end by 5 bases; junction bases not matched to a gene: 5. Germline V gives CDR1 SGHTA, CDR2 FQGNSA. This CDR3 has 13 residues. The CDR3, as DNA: TGTGCCAGCAGCCCCAGACAGGGTTATGGCTACACCTTC. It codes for CASSPRQGYGYTF. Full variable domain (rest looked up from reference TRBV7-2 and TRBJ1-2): GAGVSQSPSNKVTEKGKDVELRCDPISGHTALYWYRQSLGQGLEFLIYFQGNSAPDKSGLPSDRFSAERTGGSVSTLTIQRTQQEDSAVYLCASSPRQGYGYTFGSGTRLTVV.

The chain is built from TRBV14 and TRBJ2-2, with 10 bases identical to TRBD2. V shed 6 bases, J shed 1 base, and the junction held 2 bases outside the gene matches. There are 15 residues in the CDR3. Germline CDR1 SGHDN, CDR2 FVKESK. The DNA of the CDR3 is TGTGCCAGCAGGAGGACTAGCGGGAACACCGGGGAGCTGTTTTTT. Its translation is CASRRTSGNTGELFF.

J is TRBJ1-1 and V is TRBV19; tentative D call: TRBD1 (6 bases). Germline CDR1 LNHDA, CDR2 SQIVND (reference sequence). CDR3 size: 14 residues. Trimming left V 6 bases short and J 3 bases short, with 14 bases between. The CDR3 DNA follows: TGTGCCAGTAGAAAACAGGGAGGGGACACTGAAGCTTTCTTT. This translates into CASRKQGGDTEAFF.

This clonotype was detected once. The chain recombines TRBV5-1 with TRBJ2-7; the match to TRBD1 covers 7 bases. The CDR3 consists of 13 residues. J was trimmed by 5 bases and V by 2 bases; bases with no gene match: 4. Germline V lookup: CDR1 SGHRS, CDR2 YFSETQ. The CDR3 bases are TGCGCCAGCAGCTTTCGACAGGGCGACGAGCAGTACTTC. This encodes CASSFRQGDEQYF.

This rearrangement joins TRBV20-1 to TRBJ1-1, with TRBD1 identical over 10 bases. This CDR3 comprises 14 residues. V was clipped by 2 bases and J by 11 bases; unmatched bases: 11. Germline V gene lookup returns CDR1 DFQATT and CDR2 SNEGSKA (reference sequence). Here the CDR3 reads CSARPRGQGGSAFF. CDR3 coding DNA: TGCAGTGCTAGACCACGAGGACAGGGGGGCAGTGCTTTCTTT.

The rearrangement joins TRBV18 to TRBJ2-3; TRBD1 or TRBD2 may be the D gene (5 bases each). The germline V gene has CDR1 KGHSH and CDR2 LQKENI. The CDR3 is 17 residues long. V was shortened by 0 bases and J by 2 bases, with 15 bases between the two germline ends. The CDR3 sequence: CASSPPMGVRTTDTQYF. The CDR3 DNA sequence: TGTGCCAGCTCACCACCGATGGGGGTCCGGACCACAGATACGCAGTATTTT.

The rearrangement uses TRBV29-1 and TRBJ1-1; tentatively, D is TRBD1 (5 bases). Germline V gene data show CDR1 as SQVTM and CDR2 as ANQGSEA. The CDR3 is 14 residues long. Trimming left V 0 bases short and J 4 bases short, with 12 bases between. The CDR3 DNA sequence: TGCAGCGTTGAAGATGGGGGAGGTTTCACTGAAGCTTTCTTT. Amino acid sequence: CSVEDGGGFTEAFF. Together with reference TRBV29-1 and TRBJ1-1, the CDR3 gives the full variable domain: SAVISQKPSRDICQRGTSLTIQCQVDSQVTMMFWYRQQPGQSLTLIATANQGSEATYESGFVIDKFPISRPNLTFSTLTVSNMSPEDSSIYLCSVEDGGGFTEAFFGQGTRLTVV.

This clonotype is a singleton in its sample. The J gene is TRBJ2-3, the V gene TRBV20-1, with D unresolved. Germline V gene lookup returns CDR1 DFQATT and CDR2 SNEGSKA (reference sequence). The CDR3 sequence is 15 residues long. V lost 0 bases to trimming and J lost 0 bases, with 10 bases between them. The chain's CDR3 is CSARDLIESTDTQYF. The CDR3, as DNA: TGCAGTGCTAGAGATCTGATAGAAAGCACAGATACGCAGTATTTT.

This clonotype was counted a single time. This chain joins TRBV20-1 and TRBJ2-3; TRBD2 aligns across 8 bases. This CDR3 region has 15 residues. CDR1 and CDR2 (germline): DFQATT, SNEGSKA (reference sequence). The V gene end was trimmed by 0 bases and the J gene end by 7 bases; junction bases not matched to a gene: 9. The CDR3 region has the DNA TGCAGTGCTAGAGAGCGGGGGGCCGGGATGAATACGCAGTATTTT. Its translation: CSARERGAGMNTQYF.

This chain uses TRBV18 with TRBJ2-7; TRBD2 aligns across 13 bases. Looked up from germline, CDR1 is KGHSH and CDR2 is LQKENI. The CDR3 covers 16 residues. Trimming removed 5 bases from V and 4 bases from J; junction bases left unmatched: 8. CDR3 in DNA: TGTGCCAGCTCAATCTGGACTAGCGGGAGAAATTACGAGCAGTACTTC. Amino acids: CASSIWTSGRNYEQYF.

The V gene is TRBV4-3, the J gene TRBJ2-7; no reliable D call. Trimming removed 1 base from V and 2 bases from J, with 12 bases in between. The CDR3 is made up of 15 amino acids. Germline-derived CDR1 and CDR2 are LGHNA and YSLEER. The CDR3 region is CASSQGSATAYEQYF. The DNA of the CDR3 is TGCGCCAGCAGCCAAGGTAGTGCCACAGCCTACGAGCAGTACTTC.

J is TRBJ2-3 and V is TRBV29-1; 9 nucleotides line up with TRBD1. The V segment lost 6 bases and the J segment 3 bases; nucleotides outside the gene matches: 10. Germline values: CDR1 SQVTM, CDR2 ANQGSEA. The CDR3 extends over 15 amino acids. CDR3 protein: CSVIPGTGRTDTQYF. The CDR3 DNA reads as TGCAGCGTGATACCCGGGACAGGGAGAACAGATACGCAGTATTTT.

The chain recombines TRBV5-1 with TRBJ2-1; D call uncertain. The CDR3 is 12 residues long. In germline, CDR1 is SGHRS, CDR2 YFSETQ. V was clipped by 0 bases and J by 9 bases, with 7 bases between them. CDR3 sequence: CASSLDFREQFF. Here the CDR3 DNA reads TGCGCCAGCAGCTTGGACTTCCGTGAGCAGTTCTTC.

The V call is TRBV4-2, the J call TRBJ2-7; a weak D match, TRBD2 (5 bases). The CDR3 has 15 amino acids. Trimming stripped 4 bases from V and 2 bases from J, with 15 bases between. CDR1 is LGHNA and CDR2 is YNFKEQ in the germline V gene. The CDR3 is CASSRGQERTYEQYF. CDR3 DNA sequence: TGTGCCAGCAGCCGAGGGCAAGAGAGGACCTACGAGCAGTACTTC.

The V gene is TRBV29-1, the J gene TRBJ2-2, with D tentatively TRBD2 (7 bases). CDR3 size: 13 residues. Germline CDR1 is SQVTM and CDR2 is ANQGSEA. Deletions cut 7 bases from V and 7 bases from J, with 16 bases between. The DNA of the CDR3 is TGCAGCGCTTTACAGGGAGGGGACGGGGAGCTGTTTTTT. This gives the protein CSALQGGDGELFF.

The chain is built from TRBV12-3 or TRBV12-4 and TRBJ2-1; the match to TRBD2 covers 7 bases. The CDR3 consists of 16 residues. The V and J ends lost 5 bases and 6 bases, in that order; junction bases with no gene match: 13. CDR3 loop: CASSPPSGMGGNEQFF. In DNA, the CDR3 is TGTGCCAGCAGTCCCCCGAGCGGGATGGGAGGCAATGAGCAGTTCTTC.

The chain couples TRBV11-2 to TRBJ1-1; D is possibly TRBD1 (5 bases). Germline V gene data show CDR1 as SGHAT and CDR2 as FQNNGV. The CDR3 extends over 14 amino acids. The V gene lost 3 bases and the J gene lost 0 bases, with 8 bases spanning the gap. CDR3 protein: CASSLGRVNTEAFF. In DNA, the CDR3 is TGTGCCAGCAGCTTGGGACGGGTGAACACTGAAGCTTTCTTT.

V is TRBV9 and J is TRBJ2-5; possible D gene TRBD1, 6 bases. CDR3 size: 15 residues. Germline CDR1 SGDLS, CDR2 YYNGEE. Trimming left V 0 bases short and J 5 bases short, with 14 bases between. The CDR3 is CASSVGDRSLETQYF. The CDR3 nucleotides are TGTGCCAGCAGCGTAGGTGACAGGAGCCTTGAGACCCAGTACTTC.

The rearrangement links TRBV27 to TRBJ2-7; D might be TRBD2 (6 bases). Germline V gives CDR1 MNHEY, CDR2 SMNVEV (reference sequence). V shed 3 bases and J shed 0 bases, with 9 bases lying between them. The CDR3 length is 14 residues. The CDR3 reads CASSFQGGSYEQYF. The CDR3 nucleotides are TGTGCCAGCAGTTTTCAGGGAGGCTCCTACGAGCAGTACTTC.

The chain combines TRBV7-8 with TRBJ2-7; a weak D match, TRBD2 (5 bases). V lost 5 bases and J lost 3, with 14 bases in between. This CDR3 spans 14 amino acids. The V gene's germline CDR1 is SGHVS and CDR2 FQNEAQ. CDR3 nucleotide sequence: TGTGCCAGCAGCCACCCTCGAGGGCGCTACGAGCAGTACTTC. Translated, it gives CASSHPRGRYEQYF.